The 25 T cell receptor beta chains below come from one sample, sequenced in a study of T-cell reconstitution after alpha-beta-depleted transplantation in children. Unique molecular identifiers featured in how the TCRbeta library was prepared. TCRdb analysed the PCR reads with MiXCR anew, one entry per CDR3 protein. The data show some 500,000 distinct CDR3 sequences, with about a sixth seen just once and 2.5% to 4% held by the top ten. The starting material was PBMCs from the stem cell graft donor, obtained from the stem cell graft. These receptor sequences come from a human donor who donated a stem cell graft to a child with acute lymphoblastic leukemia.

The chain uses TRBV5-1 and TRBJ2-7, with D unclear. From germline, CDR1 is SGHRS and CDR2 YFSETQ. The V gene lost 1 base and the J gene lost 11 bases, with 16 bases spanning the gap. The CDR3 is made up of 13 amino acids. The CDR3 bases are TGCGCCAGCAGCTTGTCCAGTTACGATGAGGAGTACTTC. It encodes CASSLSSYDEEYF. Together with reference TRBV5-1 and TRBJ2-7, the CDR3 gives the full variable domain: KAGVTQTPRYLIKTRGQQVTLSCSPISGHRSVSWYQQTPGQGLQFLFEYFSETQRNKGNFPGRFSGRQFSNSRSEMNVSTLELGDSALYLCASSLSSYDEEYFGPGTRLTVT.

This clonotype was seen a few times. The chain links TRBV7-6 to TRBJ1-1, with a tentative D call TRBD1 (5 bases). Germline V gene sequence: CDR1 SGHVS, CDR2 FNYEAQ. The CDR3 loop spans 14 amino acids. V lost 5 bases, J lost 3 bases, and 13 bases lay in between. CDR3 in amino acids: CASSLWGGDTEAFF. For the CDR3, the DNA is TGTGCCAGCAGCCTATGGGGGGGGGACACTGAAGCTTTCTTT. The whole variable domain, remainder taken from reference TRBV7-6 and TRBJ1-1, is GAGVSQSPRYKVTKRGQDVALRCDPISGHVSLYWYRQALGQGPEFLTYFNYEAQQDKSGLPNDRFSAERPEGSISTLTIQRTEQRDSAMYRCASSLWGGDTEAFFGQGTRLTVV.

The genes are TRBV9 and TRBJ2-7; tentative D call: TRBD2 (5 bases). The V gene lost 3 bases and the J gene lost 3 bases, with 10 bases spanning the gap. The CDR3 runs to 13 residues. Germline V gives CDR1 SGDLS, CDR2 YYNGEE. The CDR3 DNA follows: TGTGCCAGCAGCGCGGGATCCGACTACGAGCAGTACTTC. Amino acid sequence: CASSAGSDYEQYF.

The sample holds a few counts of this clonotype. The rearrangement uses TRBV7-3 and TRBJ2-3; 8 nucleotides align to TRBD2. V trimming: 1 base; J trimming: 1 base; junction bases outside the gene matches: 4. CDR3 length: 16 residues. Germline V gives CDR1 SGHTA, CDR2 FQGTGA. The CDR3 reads CASSLSAGGGTDTQYF. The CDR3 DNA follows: TGTGCCAGCAGCTTAAGTGCGGGAGGAGGCACAGATACGCAGTATTTT.

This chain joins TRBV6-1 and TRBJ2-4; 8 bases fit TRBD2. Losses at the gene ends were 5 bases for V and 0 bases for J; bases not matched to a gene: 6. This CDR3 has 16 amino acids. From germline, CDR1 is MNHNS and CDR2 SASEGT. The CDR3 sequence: CASSPPGGLAKNIQYF. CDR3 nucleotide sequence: TGTGCCAGCAGTCCGCCGGGGGGGTTAGCCAAAAACATTCAGTACTTC.

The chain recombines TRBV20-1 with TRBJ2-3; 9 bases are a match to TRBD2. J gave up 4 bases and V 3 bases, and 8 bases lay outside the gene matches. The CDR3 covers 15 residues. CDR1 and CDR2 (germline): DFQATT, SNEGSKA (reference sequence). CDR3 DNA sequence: TGCAGTGCTAGGAATCCTAGCGGGAACTCAGATACGCAGTATTTT. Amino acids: CSARNPSGNSDTQYF.

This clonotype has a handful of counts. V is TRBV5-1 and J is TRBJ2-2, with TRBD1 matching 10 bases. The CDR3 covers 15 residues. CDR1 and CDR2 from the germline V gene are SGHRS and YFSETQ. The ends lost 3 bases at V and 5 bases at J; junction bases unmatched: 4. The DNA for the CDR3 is TGCGCCAGCAGCTCTCCGGGACAGGGGACCGGGGAGCTGTTTTTT. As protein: CASSSPGQGTGELFF.

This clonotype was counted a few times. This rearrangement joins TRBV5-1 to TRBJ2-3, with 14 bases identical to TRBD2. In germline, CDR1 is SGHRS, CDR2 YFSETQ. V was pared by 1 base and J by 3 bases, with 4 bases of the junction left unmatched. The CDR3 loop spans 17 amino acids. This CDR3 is CASSLTTSGRATDTQYF. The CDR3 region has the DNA TGCGCCAGCAGCTTGACGACTAGCGGGAGGGCTACAGATACGCAGTATTTT.

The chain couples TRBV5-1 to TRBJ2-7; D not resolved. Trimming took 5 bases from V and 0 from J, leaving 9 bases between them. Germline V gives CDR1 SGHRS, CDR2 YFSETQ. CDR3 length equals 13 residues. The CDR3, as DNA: TGCGCCAGCAGGACACTCTCCTCCTACGAGCAGTACTTC. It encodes CASRTLSSYEQYF.

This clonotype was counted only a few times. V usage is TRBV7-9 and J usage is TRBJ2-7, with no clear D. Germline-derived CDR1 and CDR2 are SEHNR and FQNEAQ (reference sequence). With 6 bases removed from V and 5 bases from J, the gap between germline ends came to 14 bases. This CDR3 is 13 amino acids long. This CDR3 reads CASSLWSPNEQYF. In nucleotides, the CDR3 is TGTGCCAGCAGTCTCTGGAGCCCCAACGAGCAGTACTTC.

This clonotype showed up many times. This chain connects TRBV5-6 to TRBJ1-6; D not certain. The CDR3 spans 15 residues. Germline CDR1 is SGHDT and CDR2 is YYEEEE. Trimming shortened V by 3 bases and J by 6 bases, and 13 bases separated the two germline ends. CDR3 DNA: TGTGCCAGCAGCTGGATAGGAAGAAGTAATTCACCCCTCCACTTT. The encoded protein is CASSWIGRSNSPLHF.

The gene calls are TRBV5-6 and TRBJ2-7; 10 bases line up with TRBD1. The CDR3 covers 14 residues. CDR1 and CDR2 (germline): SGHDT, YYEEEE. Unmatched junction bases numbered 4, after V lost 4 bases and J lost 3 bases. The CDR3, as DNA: TGTGCCAGCAGCGGTGACAGGGGGCTCTACGAGCAGTACTTC. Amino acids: CASSGDRGLYEQYF. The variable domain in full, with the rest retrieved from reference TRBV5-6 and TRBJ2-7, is DAGVTQSPTHLIKTRGQQVTLRCSPKSGHDTVSWYQQALGQGPQFIFQYYEEEERQRGNFPDRFSGHQFPNYSSELNVNALLLGDSALYLCASSGDRGLYEQYFGPGTRLTVT.

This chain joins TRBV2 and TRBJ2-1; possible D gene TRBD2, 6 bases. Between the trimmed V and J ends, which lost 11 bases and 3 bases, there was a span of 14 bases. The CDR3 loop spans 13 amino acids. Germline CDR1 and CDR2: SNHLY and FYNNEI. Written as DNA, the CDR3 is TGTGCCGGGAGCGGGTCCAACTACAATGAGCAGTTCTTC. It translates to CAGSGSNYNEQFF.

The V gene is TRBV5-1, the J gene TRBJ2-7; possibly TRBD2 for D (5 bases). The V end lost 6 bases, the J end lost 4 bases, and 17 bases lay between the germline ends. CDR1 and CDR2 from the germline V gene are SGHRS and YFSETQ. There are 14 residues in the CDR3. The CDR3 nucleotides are TGCGCCAGCAAATCCCCAAGAGGGCAATACGAGCAGTACTTC. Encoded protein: CASKSPRGQYEQYF. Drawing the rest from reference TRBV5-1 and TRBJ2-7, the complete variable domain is KAGVTQTPRYLIKTRGQQVTLSCSPISGHRSVSWYQQTPGQGLQFLFEYFSETQRNKGNFPGRFSGRQFSNSRSEMNVSTLELGDSALYLCASKSPRGQYEQYFGPGTRLTVT.

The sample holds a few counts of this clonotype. The CDR3 here is CASSVVPRNLQETQYF. The DNA for the CDR3 is TGTGCCAGCAGCGTAGTGCCCCGAAACCTCCAAGAGACCCAGTACTTC. The chain couples TRBV9 to TRBJ2-5, with D uncertain. The CDR3 has 16 residues. Per germline, CDR1 SGDLS and CDR2 YYNGEE. V was pared by 0 bases and J by 1 base, with 13 bases between.

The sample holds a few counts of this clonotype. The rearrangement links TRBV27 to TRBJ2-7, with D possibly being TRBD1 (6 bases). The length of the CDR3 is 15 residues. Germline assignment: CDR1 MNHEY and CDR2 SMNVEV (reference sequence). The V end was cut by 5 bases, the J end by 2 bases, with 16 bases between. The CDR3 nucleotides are TGTGCCAGCAGTCGACAGGCCCAGGCCGCCTACGAGCAGTACTTC. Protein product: CASSRQAQAAYEQYF.

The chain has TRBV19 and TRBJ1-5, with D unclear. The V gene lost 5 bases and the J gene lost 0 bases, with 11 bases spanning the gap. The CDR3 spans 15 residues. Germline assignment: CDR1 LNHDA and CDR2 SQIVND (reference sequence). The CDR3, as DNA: TGTGCCAGTAGTCCCGTCTTCGGTAGCAATCAGCCCCAGCATTTT. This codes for CASSPVFGSNQPQHF.

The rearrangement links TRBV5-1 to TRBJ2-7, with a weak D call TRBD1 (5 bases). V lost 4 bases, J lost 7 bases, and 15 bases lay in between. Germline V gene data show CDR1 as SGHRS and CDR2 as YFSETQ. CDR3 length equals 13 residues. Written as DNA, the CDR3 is TGCGCCAGCAGCCCCGGTGGGGCGGAGGAGCAGTACTTC. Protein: CASSPGGAEEQYF.

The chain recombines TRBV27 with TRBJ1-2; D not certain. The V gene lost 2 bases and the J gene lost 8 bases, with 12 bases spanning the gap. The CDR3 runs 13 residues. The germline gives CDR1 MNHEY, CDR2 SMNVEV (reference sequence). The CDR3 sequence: CASSLKGPVGYTF. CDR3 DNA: TGTGCCAGCAGTTTAAAGGGTCCCGTAGGCTACACCTTC.

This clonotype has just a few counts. CDR3 nucleotides: TGTGCCAGCAGTTCCATCCTGGGGGTGGAGACCCAGTACTTC. This sequence encodes CASSSILGVETQYF. The J gene is TRBJ2-5, the V gene TRBV27; D could derive from TRBD1 or TRBD2 (5 bases each). The germline V and J ends were trimmed by 4 bases and 5 bases, with 14 bases remaining between them. The CDR3 consists of 14 residues. CDR1 and CDR2 from the germline V gene are MNHEY and SMNVEV (reference sequence).

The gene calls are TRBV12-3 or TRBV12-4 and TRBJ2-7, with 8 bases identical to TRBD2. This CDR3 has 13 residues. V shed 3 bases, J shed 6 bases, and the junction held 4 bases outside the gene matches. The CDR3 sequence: CASSFRLASEQYF. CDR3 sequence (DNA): TGTGCCAGCAGTTTCAGACTAGCGAGCGAGCAGTACTTC.

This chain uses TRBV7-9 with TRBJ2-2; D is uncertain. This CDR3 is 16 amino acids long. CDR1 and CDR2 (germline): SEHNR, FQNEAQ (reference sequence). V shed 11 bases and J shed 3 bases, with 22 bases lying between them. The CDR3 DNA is TGTGCCGGTGTCTCTAGGCTTATAACTGACACCGGGGAGCTGTTTTTT. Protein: CAGVSRLITDTGELFF.

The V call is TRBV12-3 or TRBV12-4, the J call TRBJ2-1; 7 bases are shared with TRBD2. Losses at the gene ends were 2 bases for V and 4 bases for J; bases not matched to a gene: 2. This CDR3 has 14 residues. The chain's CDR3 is CASSLRGGYNEQFF. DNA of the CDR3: TGTGCCAGCAGTTTACGGGGAGGGTACAATGAGCAGTTCTTC.

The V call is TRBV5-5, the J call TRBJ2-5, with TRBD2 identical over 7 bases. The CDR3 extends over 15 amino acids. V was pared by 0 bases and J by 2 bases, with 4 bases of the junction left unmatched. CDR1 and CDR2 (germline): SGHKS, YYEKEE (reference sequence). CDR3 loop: CASSLVWREQETQYF. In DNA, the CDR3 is TGTGCCAGCAGCTTGGTTTGGCGGGAGCAAGAGACCCAGTACTTC.

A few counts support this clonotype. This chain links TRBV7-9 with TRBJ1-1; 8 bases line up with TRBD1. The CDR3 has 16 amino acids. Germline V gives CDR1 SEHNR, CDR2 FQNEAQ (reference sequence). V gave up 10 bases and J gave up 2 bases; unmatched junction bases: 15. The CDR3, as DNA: TGTGCCACCCGAACTCAGACAGGGGCTGGAAACACTGAAGCTTTCTTT. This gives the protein CATRTQTGAGNTEAFF.